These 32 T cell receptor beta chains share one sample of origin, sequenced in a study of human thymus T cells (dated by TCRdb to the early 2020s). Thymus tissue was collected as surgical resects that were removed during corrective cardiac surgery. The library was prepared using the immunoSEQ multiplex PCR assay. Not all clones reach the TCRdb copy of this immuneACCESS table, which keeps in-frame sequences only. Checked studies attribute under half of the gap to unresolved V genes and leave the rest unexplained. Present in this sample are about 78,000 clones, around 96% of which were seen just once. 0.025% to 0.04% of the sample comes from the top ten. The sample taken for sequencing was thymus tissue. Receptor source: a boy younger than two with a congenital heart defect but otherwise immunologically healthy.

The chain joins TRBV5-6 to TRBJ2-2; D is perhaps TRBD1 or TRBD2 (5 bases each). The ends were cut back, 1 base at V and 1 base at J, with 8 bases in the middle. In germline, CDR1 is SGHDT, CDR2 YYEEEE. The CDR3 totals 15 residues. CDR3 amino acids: CASSLLGRNTGELFF. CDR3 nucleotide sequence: TGTGCCAGCAGCTTGCTGGGACGGAACACCGGGGAGCTGTTTTTT.

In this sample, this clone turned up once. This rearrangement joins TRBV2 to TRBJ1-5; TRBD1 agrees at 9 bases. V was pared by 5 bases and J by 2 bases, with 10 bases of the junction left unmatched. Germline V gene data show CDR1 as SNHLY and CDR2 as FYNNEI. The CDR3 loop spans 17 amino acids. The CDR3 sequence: CASSQGQGEIGNQPQHF. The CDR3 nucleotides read TGTGCCAGCAGTCAGGGACAGGGAGAAATAGGCAATCAGCCCCAGCATTTT.

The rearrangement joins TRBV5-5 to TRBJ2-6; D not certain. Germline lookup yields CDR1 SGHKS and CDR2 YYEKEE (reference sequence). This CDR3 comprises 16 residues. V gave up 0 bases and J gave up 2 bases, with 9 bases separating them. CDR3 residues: CASSLVEGTGANVLTF. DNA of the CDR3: TGTGCCAGCAGCTTGGTGGAAGGGACTGGGGCCAACGTCCTGACTTTC.

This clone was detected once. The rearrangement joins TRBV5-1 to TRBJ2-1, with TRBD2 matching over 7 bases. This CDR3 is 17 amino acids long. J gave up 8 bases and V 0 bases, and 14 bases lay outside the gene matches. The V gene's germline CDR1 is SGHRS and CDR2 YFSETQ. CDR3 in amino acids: CASSLAEVREIEDEQFF. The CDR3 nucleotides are TGCGCCAGCAGCTTGGCCGAGGTGCGGGAGATAGAGGATGAGCAGTTCTTC.

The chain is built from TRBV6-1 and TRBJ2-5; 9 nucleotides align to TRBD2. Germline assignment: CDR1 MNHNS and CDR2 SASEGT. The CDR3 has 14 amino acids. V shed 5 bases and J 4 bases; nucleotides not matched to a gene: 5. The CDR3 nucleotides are TGTGCCAGCAGTTTAGCGGGAGAGGGAGAGACCCAGTACTTC. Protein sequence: CASSLAGEGETQYF.

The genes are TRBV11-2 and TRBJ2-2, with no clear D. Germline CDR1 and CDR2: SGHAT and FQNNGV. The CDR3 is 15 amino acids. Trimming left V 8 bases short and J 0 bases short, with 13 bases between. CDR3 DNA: TGTGCCAGCGATGGGAAAACAGCGAACACCGGGGAGCTGTTTTTT. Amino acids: CASDGKTANTGELFF.

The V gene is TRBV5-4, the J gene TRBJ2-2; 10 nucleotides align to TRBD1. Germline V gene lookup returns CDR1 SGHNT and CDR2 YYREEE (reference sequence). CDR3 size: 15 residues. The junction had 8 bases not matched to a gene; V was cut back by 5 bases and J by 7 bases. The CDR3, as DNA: TGTGCCAGCAGGGGAGACAGGGGGCATAGCGGGGAGCTGTTTTTT. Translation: CASRGDRGHSGELFF. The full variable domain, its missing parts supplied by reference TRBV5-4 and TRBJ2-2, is ETGVTQSPTHLIKTRGQQVTLRCSSQSGHNTVSWYQQALGQGPQFIFQYYREEENGRGNFPPRFSGLQFPNYSSELNVNALELDDSALYLCASRGDRGHSGELFFGEGSRLTVL.

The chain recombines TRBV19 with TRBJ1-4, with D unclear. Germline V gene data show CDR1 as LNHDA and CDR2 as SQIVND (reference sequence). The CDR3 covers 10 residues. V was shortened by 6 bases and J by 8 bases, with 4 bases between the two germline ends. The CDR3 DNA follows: TGTGCCAGTAGCGGGGAAAAACTGTTTTTT. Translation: CASSGEKLFF.

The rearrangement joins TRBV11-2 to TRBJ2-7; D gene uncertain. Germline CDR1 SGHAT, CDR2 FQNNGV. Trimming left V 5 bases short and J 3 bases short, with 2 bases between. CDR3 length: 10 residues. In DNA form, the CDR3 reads TGTGCCAGCAGCCTCTACGAGCAGTACTTC. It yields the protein CASSLYEQYF.

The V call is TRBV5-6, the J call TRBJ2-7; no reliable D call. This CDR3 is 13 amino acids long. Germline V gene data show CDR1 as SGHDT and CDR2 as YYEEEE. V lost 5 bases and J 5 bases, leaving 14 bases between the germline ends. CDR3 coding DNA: TGTGCCAGCAGGGGAATCAGTTTCGACGAGCAGTACTTC. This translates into CASRGISFDEQYF.

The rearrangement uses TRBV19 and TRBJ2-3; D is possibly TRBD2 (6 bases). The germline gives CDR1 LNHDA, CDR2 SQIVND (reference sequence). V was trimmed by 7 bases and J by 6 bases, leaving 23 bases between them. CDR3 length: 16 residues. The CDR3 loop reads CASTDSVAGPCDTQYF. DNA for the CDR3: TGTGCCAGTACCGATTCCGTGGCGGGACCCTGCGATACGCAGTATTTT.

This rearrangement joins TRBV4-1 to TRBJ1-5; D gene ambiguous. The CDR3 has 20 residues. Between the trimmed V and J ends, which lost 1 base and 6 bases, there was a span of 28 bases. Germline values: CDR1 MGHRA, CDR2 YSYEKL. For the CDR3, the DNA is TGCGCCAGCAGCCAAGTCGTAACAGCGCTTGAATCCCTGGTCTGTCAGCCCCAGCATTTT. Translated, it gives CASSQVVTALESLVCQPQHF.

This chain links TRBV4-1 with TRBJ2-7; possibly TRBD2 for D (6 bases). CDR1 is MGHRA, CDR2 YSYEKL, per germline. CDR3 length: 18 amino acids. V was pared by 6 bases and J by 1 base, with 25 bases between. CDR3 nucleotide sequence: TGCGCCAGCAGTGGACTCGGAAGGCGGGAAGGGGTTTCCTACGAGCAGTACTTC. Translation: CASSGLGRREGVSYEQYF.

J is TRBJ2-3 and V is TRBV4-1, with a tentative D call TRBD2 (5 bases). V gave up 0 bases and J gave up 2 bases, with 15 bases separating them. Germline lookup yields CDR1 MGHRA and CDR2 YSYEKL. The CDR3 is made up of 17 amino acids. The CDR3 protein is CASSQDNGDAATDTQYF. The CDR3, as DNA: TGCGCCAGCAGCCAAGATAACGGGGATGCGGCCACAGATACGCAGTATTTT.

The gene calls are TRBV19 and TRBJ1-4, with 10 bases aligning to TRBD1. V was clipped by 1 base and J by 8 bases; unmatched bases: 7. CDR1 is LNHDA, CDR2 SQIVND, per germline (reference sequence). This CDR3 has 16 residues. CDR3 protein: CASSIGGGTGAEKLFF. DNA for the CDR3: TGTGCCAGTAGTATAGGCGGAGGGACAGGGGCCGAAAAACTGTTTTTT.

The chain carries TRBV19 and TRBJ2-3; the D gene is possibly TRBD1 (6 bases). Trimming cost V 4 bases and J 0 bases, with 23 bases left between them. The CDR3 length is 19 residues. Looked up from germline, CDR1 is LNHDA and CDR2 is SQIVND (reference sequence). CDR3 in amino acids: CASSTPQRKGGSSTDTQYF. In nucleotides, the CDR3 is TGTGCCAGTAGTACGCCCCAACGTAAAGGGGGATCTAGCACAGATACGCAGTATTTT.

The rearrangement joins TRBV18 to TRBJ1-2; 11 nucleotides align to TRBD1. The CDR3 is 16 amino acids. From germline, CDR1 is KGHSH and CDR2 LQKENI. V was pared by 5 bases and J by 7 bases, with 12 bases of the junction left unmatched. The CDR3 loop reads CASSTTIWTGGSGYTF. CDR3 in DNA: TGTGCCAGCTCAACAACCATTTGGACAGGGGGCAGTGGCTACACCTTC.

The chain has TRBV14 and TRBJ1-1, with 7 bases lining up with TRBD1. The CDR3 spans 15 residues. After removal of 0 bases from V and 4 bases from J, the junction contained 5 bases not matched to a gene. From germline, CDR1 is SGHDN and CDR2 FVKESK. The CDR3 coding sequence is TGTGCCAGCAGCCAAGATTCATCAGGGGGCACTGAAGCTTTCTTT. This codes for CASSQDSSGGTEAFF.

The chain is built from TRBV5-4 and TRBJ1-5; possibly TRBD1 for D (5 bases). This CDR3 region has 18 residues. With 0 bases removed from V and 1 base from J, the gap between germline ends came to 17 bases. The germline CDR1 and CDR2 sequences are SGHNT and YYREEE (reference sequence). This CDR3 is CASSLGLRGRRSNQPQHF. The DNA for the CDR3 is TGTGCCAGCAGCTTGGGATTGAGGGGTAGAAGGAGCAATCAGCCCCAGCATTTT.

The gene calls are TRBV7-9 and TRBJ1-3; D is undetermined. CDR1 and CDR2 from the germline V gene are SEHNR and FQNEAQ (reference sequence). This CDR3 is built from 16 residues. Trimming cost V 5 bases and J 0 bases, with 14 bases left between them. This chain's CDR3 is CASSLETAISGNTIYF. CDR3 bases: TGTGCCAGCAGCCTGGAAACGGCAATCTCTGGAAACACCATATATTTT.

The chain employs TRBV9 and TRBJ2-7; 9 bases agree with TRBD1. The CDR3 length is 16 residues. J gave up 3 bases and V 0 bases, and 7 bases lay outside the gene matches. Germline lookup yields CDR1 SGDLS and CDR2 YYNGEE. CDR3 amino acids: CASSVGGQGYSYEQYF. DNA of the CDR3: TGTGCCAGCAGCGTAGGGGGACAGGGTTATAGCTACGAGCAGTACTTC.

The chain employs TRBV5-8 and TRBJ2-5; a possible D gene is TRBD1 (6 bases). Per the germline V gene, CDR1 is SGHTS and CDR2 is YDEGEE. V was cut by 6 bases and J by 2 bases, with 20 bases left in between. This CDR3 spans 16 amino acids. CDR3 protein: CASTLGRRTAQETQYF. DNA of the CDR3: TGTGCCAGCACTTTAGGGAGAAGGACAGCACAAGAGACCCAGTACTTC.

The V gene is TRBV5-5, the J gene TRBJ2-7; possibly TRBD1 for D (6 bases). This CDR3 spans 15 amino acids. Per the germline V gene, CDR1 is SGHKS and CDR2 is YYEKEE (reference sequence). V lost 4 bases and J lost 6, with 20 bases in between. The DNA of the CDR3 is TGTGCCAGCAGCCTCATTCTCGAACAGGGTGTCGAGCAGTACTTC. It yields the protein CASSLILEQGVEQYF. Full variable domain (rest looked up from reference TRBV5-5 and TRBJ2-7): DAGVTQSPTHLIKTRGQQVTLRCSPISGHKSVSWYQQVLGQGPQFIFQYYEKEERGRGNFPDRFSARQFPNYSSELNVNALLLGDSALYLCASSLILEQGVEQYFGPGTRLTVT.

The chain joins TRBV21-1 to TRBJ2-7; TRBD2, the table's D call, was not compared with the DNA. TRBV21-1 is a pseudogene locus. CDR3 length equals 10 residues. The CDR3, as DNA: TGTGCCAGCCGTGGAGGGGAGCAGTACTTC. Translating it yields CASRGGEQYF.

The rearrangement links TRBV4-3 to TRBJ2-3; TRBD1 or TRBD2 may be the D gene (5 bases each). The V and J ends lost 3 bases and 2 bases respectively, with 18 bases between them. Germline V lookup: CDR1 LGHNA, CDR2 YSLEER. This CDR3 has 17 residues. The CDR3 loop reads CASSHLLADGATDTQYF. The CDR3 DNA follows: TGCGCCAGCAGCCACCTCCTAGCTGATGGGGCCACAGATACGCAGTATTTT.

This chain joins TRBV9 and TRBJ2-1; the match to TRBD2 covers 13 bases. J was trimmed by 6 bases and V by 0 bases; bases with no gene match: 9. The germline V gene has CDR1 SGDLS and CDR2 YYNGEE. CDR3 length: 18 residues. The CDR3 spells CASSVVARTSGGVNEQFF. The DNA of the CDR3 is TGTGCCAGCAGCGTAGTGGCCCGGACTAGCGGGGGAGTCAATGAGCAGTTCTTC.

CDR3 sequence: CASSTPDKSTNEKLFF. The CDR3 DNA is TGTGCCAGCAGTACCCCGGACAAGTCAACTAATGAAAAACTGTTTTTT. This chain joins TRBV28 and TRBJ1-4, with a weak D call TRBD1 (5 bases). V lost 5 bases to trimming and J lost 0 bases, with 13 bases between them. CDR3 length equals 16 residues. Germline V gives CDR1 MDHEN, CDR2 SYDVKM.

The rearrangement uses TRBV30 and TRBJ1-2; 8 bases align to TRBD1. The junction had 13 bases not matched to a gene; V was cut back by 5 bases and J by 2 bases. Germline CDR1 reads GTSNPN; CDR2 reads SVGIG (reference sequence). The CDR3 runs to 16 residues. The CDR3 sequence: CAWQSLRDRWNYGYTF. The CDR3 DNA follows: TGTGCCTGGCAGAGCTTAAGGGACAGGTGGAACTATGGCTACACCTTC.

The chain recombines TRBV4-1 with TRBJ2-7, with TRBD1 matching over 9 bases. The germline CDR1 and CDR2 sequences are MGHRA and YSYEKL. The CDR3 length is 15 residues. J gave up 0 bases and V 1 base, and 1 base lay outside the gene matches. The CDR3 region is CASSQGDRASYEQYF. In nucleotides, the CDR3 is TGCGCCAGCAGCCAAGGGGACAGGGCCTCCTACGAGCAGTACTTC.

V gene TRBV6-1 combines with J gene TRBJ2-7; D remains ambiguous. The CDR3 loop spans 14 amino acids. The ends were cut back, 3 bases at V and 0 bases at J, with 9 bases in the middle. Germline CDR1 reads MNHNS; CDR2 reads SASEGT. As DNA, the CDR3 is TGTGCCAGCAGTGAGACCCCGGGCTCCTACGAGCAGTACTTC. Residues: CASSETPGSYEQYF.

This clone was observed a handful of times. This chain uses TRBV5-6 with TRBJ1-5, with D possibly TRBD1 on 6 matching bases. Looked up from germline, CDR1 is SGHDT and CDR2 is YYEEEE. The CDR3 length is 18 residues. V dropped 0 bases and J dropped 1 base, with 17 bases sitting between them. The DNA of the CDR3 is TGTGCCAGCAGCTTGGGACAGGAGCAGGCAAGAAGCAATCAGCCCCAGCATTTT. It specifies CASSLGQEQARSNQPQHF.

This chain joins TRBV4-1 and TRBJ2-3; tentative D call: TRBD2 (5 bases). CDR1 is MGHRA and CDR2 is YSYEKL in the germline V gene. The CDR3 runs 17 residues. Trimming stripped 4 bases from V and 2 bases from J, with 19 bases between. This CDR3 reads CASSPTRKDFYTDTQYF. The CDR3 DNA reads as TGCGCCAGCAGCCCTACTAGAAAAGACTTCTACACAGATACGCAGTATTTT.